This entry lists 6 T cell receptor beta chains sequenced from one sample in a study of blood T cell repertoires in COVID-19. Here immunoSEQ multiplex PCR was the method, and the copy in TCRdb shows in-frame clones only, minus some. The profile shows about 140,000 clones, roughly 84% of them singletons. Sequenced: peripheral blood. All receptors come from a woman aged 55-69 years with acute or convalescent COVID-19.

V gene TRBV12-3 or TRBV12-4 combines with J gene TRBJ2-3, with unresolved D. The CDR3 runs 13 residues. V shed 1 base and J shed 5 bases, with 7 bases lying between them. As DNA, the CDR3 is TGTGCCAGCAGTTTAGGTTTCCTAGATACGCAGTATTTT. Translated, it gives CASSLGFLDTQYF.

The V call is TRBV3-1 (or the pseudogene TRBV3-2), the J call TRBJ2-1; TRBD2 matches 11 bases. The junction had 5 bases not matched to a gene; V was cut back by 4 bases and J by 0 bases. The CDR3 extends over 17 amino acids. Germline CDR1 LGHDT, CDR2 YNNKEL (reference sequence). The CDR3, as DNA: TGTGCCAGCAGCCCTAGCGGGAGGACCTACTCCTACAATGAGCAGTTCTTC. The encoded protein is CASSPSGRTYSYNEQFF.

The chain employs TRBV11-3 and TRBJ2-3; 7 nucleotides match TRBD1. CDR3 size: 15 residues. The ends lost 3 bases at V and 4 bases at J; junction bases unmatched: 7. Germline V gives CDR1 SGHNT, CDR2 YENEEA. The DNA of the CDR3 is TGTGCCAGCAGCTTGGGCCAGACAGGGCCAGATACGCAGTATTTT. Amino acid sequence: CASSLGQTGPDTQYF.

The chain carries TRBV6-5 and TRBJ2-1; 7 bases match TRBD2. The CDR3 sequence is 15 residues long. Germline CDR1 reads MNHEY; CDR2 reads SVGAGI. The V segment lost 5 bases and the J segment 2 bases; nucleotides outside the gene matches: 6. CDR3 in DNA: TGTGCCAGCAGTCTCCGCGGGAGTGCCTACAATGAGCAGTTCTTC. Protein: CASSLRGSAYNEQFF.

The chain carries TRBV27 and TRBJ2-1; maybe TRBD2 (6 bases). In germline, CDR1 is MNHEY, CDR2 SMNVEV (reference sequence). CDR3 size: 16 residues. The V gene lost 0 bases and the J gene lost 6 bases, with 15 bases spanning the gap. The CDR3, as DNA: TGTGCCAGCAGTTTATCGAGGGCTAGCGCTCGCAATGAGCAGTTCTTC. Translating gives CASSLSRASARNEQFF.

The rearrangement links TRBV7-9 to TRBJ2-2, with 7 positions matching TRBD1. The germline gives CDR1 SEHNR, CDR2 FQNEAQ (reference sequence). V shed 3 bases, J shed 1 base, and the junction held 8 bases outside the gene matches. The CDR3 has 17 amino acids. CDR3 residues: CASSFRGQLMNTGELFF. The CDR3 DNA reads as TGTGCCAGCAGCTTCCGGGGACAGCTAATGAACACCGGGGAGCTGTTTTTT. Using reference TRBV7-9 and TRBJ2-2 for the parts outside the CDR3, the full variable domain is DTGVSQNPRHKITKRGQNVTFRCDPISEHNRLYWYRQTLGQGPEFLTYFQNEAQLEKSRLLSDRFSAERPKGSFSTLEIQRTEQGDSAMYLCASSFRGQLMNTGELFFGEGSRLTVL.